Shown below are 19 T cell receptor beta chains from a single sample sequenced in a study of identical twins. TCRdb redid the calling of the 5' RACE reads with MiXCR, one entry per CDR3 protein. The sample consists of more than 600,000 distinct CDR3 sequences, roughly 20% of them appearing once. This sample also appeared in a second study, on T cells expressing NK-cell markers.

The sequenced material came from PBMCs. These receptors were obtained from a woman aged 18 to 35 in good health.

V and J are TRBV20-1 and TRBJ2-7; TRBD1 matches 8 bases. Looked up from germline, CDR1 is DFQATT and CDR2 is SNEGSKA (reference sequence). The length of the CDR3 is 12 residues. The V segment lost 6 bases and the J segment 12 bases; nucleotides outside the gene matches: 13. The CDR3 sequence: CSATETGEIRYF. In DNA, the CDR3 is TGCAGTGCAACCGAGACAGGGGAAATTAGGTACTTC.

This clonotype was observed a few times. In DNA form, the CDR3 reads TGTGCCAGCAGCCGGCCCGGTACAGGGCGGGATGAGCAGTTCTTC. This codes for CASSRPGTGRDEQFF. The V and J genes are TRBV7-9 and TRBJ2-1, with TRBD1 as a possible D gene (6 bases). The CDR3 has 15 amino acids. V was clipped by 5 bases and J by 8 bases, with 19 bases between them. The germline V gene encodes CDR1 SEHNR and CDR2 FQNEAQ (reference sequence). Based on the CDR3 plus reference TRBV7-9 and TRBJ2-1, the full variable domain is DTGVSQNPRHKITKRGQNVTFRCDPISEHNRLYWYRQTLGQGPEFLTYFQNEAQLEKSRLLSDRFSAERPKGSFSTLEIQRTEQGDSAMYLCASSRPGTGRDEQFFGPGTRLTVL.

This chain connects TRBV6-5 to TRBJ2-7, with D possibly being TRBD1 (6 bases). The ends were cut back, 4 bases at V and 0 bases at J, with 19 bases in the middle. The CDR3 totals 17 residues. The germline CDR1 and CDR2 sequences are MNHEY and SVGAGI. CDR3 nucleotide sequence: TGTGCCAGCAGTTCTCAACAGGGACAATCCTCCTCCTACGAGCAGTACTTC. Translated: CASSSQQGQSSSYEQYF.

This clonotype was seen more than once but under ten times. This chain uses TRBV29-1 with TRBJ2-3, with D possibly matching TRBD2 (5 bases). The germline V gene encodes CDR1 SQVTM and CDR2 ANQGSEA. The CDR3 extends over 14 amino acids. V lost 4 bases to trimming and J lost 6 bases, with 17 bases between them. As DNA, the CDR3 is TGCAGCGTTGTGAGGCGGGCCGACTGGGATACGCAGTATTTT. Protein sequence: CSVVRRADWDTQYF.

The chain links TRBV5-1 to TRBJ2-2; weak D call: TRBD1 (7 bases). Germline V gene lookup returns CDR1 SGHRS and CDR2 YFSETQ. The CDR3 loop spans 14 amino acids. The V end was cut by 8 bases, the J end by 2 bases, with 13 bases between. The CDR3 bases are TGCGCCAGTTACCAGGGGGGCAACACCGGGGAGCTGTTTTTT. Amino acids: CASYQGGNTGELFF.

This clonotype was recorded a few times. The chain links TRBV20-1 to TRBJ2-5, with D possibly matching TRBD2 (5 bases). Deletions cut 0 bases from V and 5 bases from J, with 13 bases between. CDR1 is DFQATT and CDR2 is SNEGSKA in the germline V gene (reference sequence). There are 14 residues in the CDR3. CDR3 region: CSARDHRLRETQYF. CDR3 nucleotides: TGCAGTGCTAGAGATCATAGACTACGCGAGACCCAGTACTTC.

This clonotype was counted between two and nine times. CDR3 nucleotide sequence: TGTGCCTGGAGTGTGGGGTCTGGAAACACCATATATTTT. Its protein product is CAWSVGSGNTIYF. The chain recombines TRBV30 with TRBJ1-3; D gene uncertain. CDR3 size: 13 residues. Germline lookup yields CDR1 GTSNPN and CDR2 SVGIG (reference sequence). V lost 0 bases, J lost 1 base, and 4 bases lay in between. Full variable domain (remainder filled in from reference TRBV30 and TRBJ1-3): SQTIHQWPATLVQPVGSPLSLECTVEGTSNPNLYWYRQAAGRGLQLLFYSVGIGQISSEVPQNLSASRPQDRQFILSSKKLLLSDSGFYLCAWSVGSGNTIYFGEGSWLTVV.

V and J are TRBV11-1 and TRBJ2-1; 10 nucleotides match TRBD2. V was clipped by 6 bases and J by 0 bases; unmatched bases: 11. Germline assignment: CDR1 SGHAT and CDR2 FQDESV (reference sequence). There are 18 residues in the CDR3. CDR3 sequence (DNA): TGTGCCAGCAGGGGCCTAGCGGGAGAGCCGAGCTCCTACAATGAGCAGTTCTTC. Its translation: CASRGLAGEPSSYNEQFF.

The CDR3, as DNA: TGTGCCAGCAGCGGAGAAACTGGGGTTTATGAGCAGTTCTTC. This gives the protein CASSGETGVYEQFF. This chain links TRBV7-3 with TRBJ2-1; D is unclear. The CDR3 is 14 amino acids. Trimming removed 5 bases at V and 8 bases at J, with 16 bases between. Germline V gene sequence: CDR1 SGHTA, CDR2 FQGTGA.

The J gene is TRBJ2-1, the V gene TRBV28; weak D call: TRBD2 (6 bases). Germline assignment: CDR1 MDHEN and CDR2 SYDVKM. Trimming cost V 6 bases and J 8 bases, with 14 bases left between them. The CDR3 sequence is 13 residues long. The CDR3 region is CASSSGTLDEQFF. CDR3 DNA sequence: TGTGCCAGCAGCTCCGGGACTCTGGATGAGCAGTTCTTC.

This sequence joins TRBV20-1 and TRBJ2-5; D not certain. The V gene lost 6 bases and the J gene lost 2 bases, with 10 bases spanning the gap. This CDR3 region has 12 residues. Germline CDR1 and CDR2: DFQATT and SNEGSKA (reference sequence). The CDR3 DNA follows: TGCAGTGCATGGACCGATCAAGAGACCCAGTACTTC. This gives the protein CSAWTDQETQYF.

This clonotype was counted only a few times. In DNA, the CDR3 is TGCGCCAGCAGCTTTAGCGGGAGAGGGGATGAGCAGTTCTTC. As protein: CASSFSGRGDEQFF. The V call is TRBV5-1, the J call TRBJ2-1; 9 positions match TRBD2. Germline lookup yields CDR1 SGHRS and CDR2 YFSETQ. With 2 bases clipped from V and 8 bases from J, the junction kept 5 bases outside the gene matches. The CDR3 runs to 14 residues.

CDR3 sequence (DNA): TGTGCCAGCAGCTTAGGCTCTCAGGGTGTGCGCAATGAGCAGTTCTTC. Translation gives CASSLGSQGVRNEQFF. V is TRBV7-6 and J is TRBJ2-1; tentatively, D is TRBD1 (5 bases). The germline CDR1 and CDR2 sequences are SGHVS and FNYEAQ. CDR3 size: 16 residues. Trimming pared 1 base from V and 6 bases from J, leaving 16 bases between.

The chain couples TRBV19 to TRBJ2-3, with 9 bases matching TRBD1. Germline V lookup: CDR1 LNHDA, CDR2 SQIVND (reference sequence). After removal of 4 bases from V and 6 bases from J, the junction contained 5 bases not matched to a gene. The CDR3 has 14 residues. CDR3 residues: CASSSTGGSDTQYF. The CDR3 DNA is TGTGCCAGTAGTAGTACAGGGGGCTCGGATACGCAGTATTTT.

V is TRBV5-1 and J is TRBJ1-2, with 7 bases matching TRBD1. The length of the CDR3 is 13 residues. V gave up 7 bases and J gave up 3 bases; unmatched junction bases: 6. Germline loops: CDR1 SGHRS, CDR2 YFSETQ. DNA for the CDR3: TGCGCCAGCTCCAGGGGGATGGACTATGGCTACACCTTC. This codes for CASSRGMDYGYTF.

The rearrangement links TRBV6-5 to TRBJ1-6; D unresolved. This CDR3 is built from 18 residues. Germline loops: CDR1 MNHEY, CDR2 SVGAGI. Trimming removed 0 bases at V and 5 bases at J, with 17 bases between. CDR3 DNA: TGTGCCAGCAGTTACTCTACCCCCAGCACACGAAATAATTCACCCCTCCACTTT. It yields the protein CASSYSTPSTRNNSPLHF.

This clonotype was seen only a few times. The rearrangement joins TRBV5-5 to TRBJ2-7; D is unresolved. CDR3 length equals 11 residues. Per germline, CDR1 SGHKS and CDR2 YYEKEE (reference sequence). The V end was cut by 4 bases, the J end by 6 bases, with 8 bases between. The CDR3 DNA follows: TGTGCCAGCAGCCCCCAGTTCGAGCAGTACTTC. It yields the protein CASSPQFEQYF. Full variable domain (outside the CDR3, taken from reference TRBV5-5 and TRBJ2-7): DAGVTQSPTHLIKTRGQQVTLRCSPISGHKSVSWYQQVLGQGPQFIFQYYEKEERGRGNFPDRFSARQFPNYSSELNVNALLLGDSALYLCASSPQFEQYFGPGTRLTVT.

The rearrangement joins TRBV24-1 to TRBJ1-2, with unresolved D. Germline assignment: CDR1 KGHDR and CDR2 SFDVKD. The CDR3 sequence is 13 residues long. The V gene lost 5 bases and the J gene lost 1 base, with 7 bases spanning the gap. The CDR3 loop reads CATSAGINYGYTF. In DNA, the CDR3 is TGTGCCACCAGTGCGGGGATTAACTATGGCTACACCTTC.

The CDR3 loop reads CASILDGTEAFF. CDR3 sequence (DNA): TGTGCCAGCATCTTGGACGGGACTGAAGCTTTCTTT. V and J are TRBV12-3 or TRBV12-4 and TRBJ1-1; D not certain. With 7 bases removed from V and 5 bases from J, the gap between germline ends came to 11 bases. CDR3 size: 12 residues.